This passage covers 20 T cell receptor beta chains from one sample sequenced in a study of blood T cell repertoires in COVID-19 (dated by TCRdb to 2020 to 2021). Library preparation used the immunoSEQ multiplex PCR assay. This immuneACCESS table, as held by TCRdb, lists in-frame sequences with V and J called but not all clones. Of the missing ones, under half trace to an unresolved V gene in checked studies; the others have no known cause. Here the sample has approximately 130,000 clones; roughly 79% occur a single time. 20% to 25% of the sample is taken by the ten largest. Sequencing was done on a sample of peripheral blood. The receptor source for this set is a man aged 80 or over with acute or convalescent COVID-19.

This clone is a singleton in its sample. This chain uses TRBV7-2 with TRBJ2-3, with TRBD2 matching 15 bases. V was clipped by 2 bases and J by 0 bases; unmatched bases: 6. This CDR3 region has 19 residues. CDR1 SGHTA and CDR2 FQGNSA come from the germline V gene. The CDR3 region has the DNA TGTGCCAGCAGCTTATGGGGACTAGCGGGGGGTTTGAGCACAGATACGCAGTATTTT. Translation: CASSLWGLAGGLSTDTQYF.

The chain carries TRBV19 and TRBJ1-4; 7 positions match TRBD1. This CDR3 contains 15 residues. Trimming took 3 bases from V and 4 from J; bases not matched to a gene: 5. The V gene's germline CDR1 is LNHDA and CDR2 SQIVND (reference sequence). For the CDR3, the DNA is TGTGCCAGTAGTATCGGACAGGAGGTTAATGAAAAACTGTTTTTT. Translated, it gives CASSIGQEVNEKLFF.

The chain carries TRBV3-1 (or the pseudogene TRBV3-2) and TRBJ1-5; no clear D gene. The germline gives CDR1 LGHDT, CDR2 YNNKEL (reference sequence). The CDR3 has 13 residues. V was trimmed by 2 bases and J by 6 bases, leaving 8 bases between them. As DNA, the CDR3 is TGTGCCAGCAGCCAAAGTTCCGGTCAGCCCCAGCATTTT. Residues: CASSQSSGQPQHF.

This clone was found once. The V and J genes are TRBV7-2 and TRBJ2-2; D is possibly TRBD2 (6 bases). The V gene lost 5 bases and the J gene lost 0 bases, with 13 bases spanning the gap. CDR1 SGHTA and CDR2 FQGNSA come from the germline V gene. This CDR3 is 16 amino acids long. CDR3 protein: CASSPTRTTNTGELFF. The DNA of the CDR3 is TGTGCCAGCAGCCCGACTAGGACAACGAACACCGGGGAGCTGTTTTTT.

The sample holds a few counts of this clone. J is TRBJ1-2 and V is TRBV27; D unresolved. The V gene lost 3 bases and the J gene lost 0 bases, with 8 bases spanning the gap. The V gene's germline CDR1 is MNHEY and CDR2 SMNVEV (reference sequence). The CDR3 extends over 14 amino acids. CDR3 in amino acids: CASSFLNSNYGYTF. In nucleotides, the CDR3 is TGTGCCAGCAGTTTTCTTAATTCTAACTATGGCTACACCTTC.

This clone came up many times. This chain uses TRBV4-1 with TRBJ2-7; 9 positions match TRBD1. The CDR3 is 16 amino acids. The trim removed 5 bases at V and 4 bases at J, leaving 12 bases unmatched. Germline V lookup: CDR1 MGHRA, CDR2 YSYEKL. The CDR3 bases are TGCGCCAGCAGCAACCAACCGGGACAGGGTGCGTACGAGCAGTACTTC. Amino acid sequence: CASSNQPGQGAYEQYF.

The chain recombines TRBV4-2 with TRBJ1-1; 7 nucleotides agree with TRBD1. With 4 bases clipped from V and 7 bases from J, the junction kept 3 bases outside the gene matches. This CDR3 comprises 12 residues. The germline CDR1 and CDR2 sequences are LGHNA and YNFKEQ. DNA for the CDR3: TGTGCCAGCAGCCGACGGACAGGTGAAGCTTTCTTT. It yields the protein CASSRRTGEAFF.

In its sample, this clone was seen a few times. The V and J genes are TRBV7-9 and TRBJ1-5; 8 bases are shared with TRBD1. This CDR3 spans 16 amino acids. Germline V gives CDR1 SEHNR, CDR2 FQNEAQ (reference sequence). Trimming cost V 4 bases and J 1 base; bases outside gene matches: 6. The CDR3 DNA follows: TGTGCCAGCAGCTCTGGGACAGGTAGAAGCAATCAGCCCCAGCATTTT. Translation gives CASSSGTGRSNQPQHF.

This chain connects TRBV7-2 to TRBJ2-7, with a possible D match to TRBD1 (5 bases). V lost 5 bases, J lost 0 bases, and 11 bases lay in between. Germline assignment: CDR1 SGHTA and CDR2 FQGNSA. This CDR3 contains 14 residues. The CDR3 is CASSPDSSSYEQYF. CDR3 nucleotides: TGTGCCAGCAGCCCAGACAGCTCCTCCTACGAGCAGTACTTC.

The rearrangement uses TRBV10-3 and TRBJ2-3; TRBD2 matches 10 bases. The CDR3 consists of 15 residues. V shed 0 bases, J shed 3 bases, and the junction held 0 bases outside the gene matches. Germline V gene data show CDR1 as ENHRY and CDR2 as SYGVKD. This CDR3 is CAISESGLATDTQYF. CDR3 bases: TGTGCCATCAGTGAGTCGGGACTAGCGACAGATACGCAGTATTTT.

The V and J genes are TRBV5-1 and TRBJ2-7; 9 bases line up with TRBD1. Losses at the gene ends were 4 bases for V and 1 base for J; bases not matched to a gene: 9. The CDR3 consists of 16 residues. CDR1 is SGHRS, CDR2 YFSETQ, per germline. CDR3 DNA sequence: TGCGCCAGCAGCGGAGGGACAGGGCCACGATCCTACGAGCAGTACTTC. Encoded protein: CASSGGTGPRSYEQYF. The whole variable domain, filled in from reference TRBV5-1 and TRBJ2-7, reads KAGVTQTPRYLIKTRGQQVTLSCSPISGHRSVSWYQQTPGQGLQFLFEYFSETQRNKGNFPGRFSGRQFSNSRSEMNVSTLELGDSALYLCASSGGTGPRSYEQYFGPGTRLTVT.

This clone was picked up many times. V and J are TRBV19 and TRBJ2-7, with 8 positions matching TRBD1. V shed 8 bases and J 3 bases; nucleotides not matched to a gene: 6. CDR3 length equals 13 residues. The germline CDR1 and CDR2 sequences are LNHDA and SQIVND (reference sequence). The CDR3 DNA follows: TGTGCCAGTCACGACAGGGGTAGCTACGAGCAGTACTTC. Encoded protein: CASHDRGSYEQYF. The full variable domain, its missing parts supplied by reference TRBV19 and TRBJ2-7, is DGGITQSPKYLFRKEGQNVTLSCEQNLNHDAMYWYRQDPGQGLRLIYYSQIVNDFQKGDIAEGYSVSREKKESFPLTVTSAQKNPTAFYLCASHDRGSYEQYFGPGTRLTVT.

The chain has TRBV28 and TRBJ2-3; possible D gene TRBD2, 8 bases. The germline V and J ends were trimmed by 8 bases and 2 bases, with 17 bases remaining between them. Germline V CDR1 and CDR2: MDHEN, SYDVKM. The CDR3 runs 15 residues. For the CDR3, the DNA is TGTGCCAGCCTTCGTAGCGGGACAGTCACAGATACGCAGTATTTT. This encodes CASLRSGTVTDTQYF.

The chain recombines TRBV4-2 with TRBJ2-7, with TRBD1 as a possible D gene (6 bases). CDR3 length: 16 residues. Germline CDR1 reads LGHNA; CDR2 reads YNFKEQ. V was clipped by 1 base and J by 0 bases, with 13 bases between them. The CDR3, as DNA: TGTGCCAGCAGCCAAGGTAGTGGGGGCTCCTCCTACGAGCAGTACTTC. This gives the protein CASSQGSGGSSYEQYF.

In nucleotides, the CDR3 is TGTGCCATCGGAGGCGGACCCACAGATACGCAGTATTTT. Translating gives CAIGGGPTDTQYF. The chain employs TRBV10-3 and TRBJ2-3; tentative D call: TRBD2 (5 bases). The germline V gene has CDR1 ENHRY and CDR2 SYGVKD. Trimming removed 8 bases at V and 2 bases at J, with 11 bases between. The CDR3 runs to 13 residues.

This chain connects TRBV5-1 to TRBJ2-6; no definite D call. The CDR3 has 15 amino acids. Trimming left V 4 bases short and J 2 bases short, with 10 bases between. Germline CDR1 reads SGHRS; CDR2 reads YFSETQ. The CDR3 coding sequence is TGCGCCAGCAGCATAACGGGTCCTGGGGCCAACGTCCTGACTTTC. Its translation is CASSITGPGANVLTF.

The CDR3 loop is CASNLQGGNYNSPLHF. The CDR3 DNA is TGTGCCAGCAATCTCCAGGGGGGCAATTATAATTCACCCCTCCACTTT. The V and J genes are TRBV2 and TRBJ1-6; 7 bases are a match to TRBD1. The CDR3 covers 16 residues. The V gene end was trimmed by 7 bases and the J gene end by 4 bases; junction bases not matched to a gene: 10. Per germline, CDR1 SNHLY and CDR2 FYNNEI.

V gene TRBV27 combines with J gene TRBJ1-5, with a possible D match to TRBD1 (6 bases). The CDR3 totals 15 residues. V lost 3 bases to trimming and J lost 2 bases, with 11 bases between them. Looked up from germline, CDR1 is MNHEY and CDR2 is SMNVEV (reference sequence). This CDR3 reads CASSFQGLGNQPQHF. The CDR3 DNA is TGTGCCAGCAGTTTTCAGGGGTTGGGCAATCAGCCCCAGCATTTT.

The chain employs TRBV6-5 and TRBJ1-2, with D maybe TRBD1 (6 bases). V was clipped by 6 bases and J by 0 bases, with 14 bases between them. From germline, CDR1 is MNHEY and CDR2 SVGAGI. CDR3 length: 15 amino acids. In DNA form, the CDR3 reads TGTGCCAGCAGAAATACAGGGAGGGCTAACTATGGCTACACCTTC. Translating gives CASRNTGRANYGYTF.

This chain links TRBV4-1 with TRBJ1-3, with a tentative D call TRBD1 (5 bases). The CDR3 loop spans 16 amino acids. Germline loops: CDR1 MGHRA, CDR2 YSYEKL. The V end was cut by 4 bases, the J end by 0 bases, with 13 bases between. The CDR3 nucleotides read TGCGCCAGCAGCCTAGAAGGACACGACTCTGGAAACACCATATATTTT. Its translation: CASSLEGHDSGNTIYF.